A single sample gave rise to the 20 T cell receptor beta chains below, sequenced in a study of glioma-infiltrating T cells. Using RNA template, CDR3s of TCR alpha and beta were amplified with iRepertoire arm-PCR. TCRdb passed the multiplex PCR reads through MiXCR, listing each CDR3 protein once. Here the sample spans under 200,000 distinct CDR3 sequences, about 32% being singletons. The sample was glioma tissue, nonneoplastic brain tissue, or PBMCs (not recorded which). These receptors all come from a human donor with low-grade glioma or glioblastoma, undergoing nonglioma brain surgery, or in good health (not recorded which).

Only a few counts were recorded for this clonotype. The V and J genes are TRBV9 and TRBJ2-1, with 7 bases fitting TRBD2. J was trimmed by 5 bases and V by 2 bases; bases with no gene match: 4. Germline-derived CDR1 and CDR2 are SGDLS and YYNGEE. The CDR3 spans 14 residues. CDR3 loop: CASSVLGLNNEQFF. The CDR3 DNA is TGTGCCAGCAGCGTCTTGGGACTAAACAATGAGCAGTTCTTC.

This clonotype was seen at least ten times. This rearrangement joins TRBV28 to TRBJ2-5; 9 bases fit TRBD1. J lost 3 bases, V lost 7 bases, and 3 bases had no gene match. Germline loops: CDR1 MDHEN, CDR2 SYDVKM. The CDR3 sequence is 13 residues long. The CDR3 bases are TGTGCCAGCAAACGGACAGGGGAAGAGACCCAGTACTTC. The encoded protein is CASKRTGEETQYF.

This clonotype was observed at least ten times. The chain carries TRBV15 and TRBJ2-7, with D possibly matching TRBD2 (5 bases). Trimming pared 2 bases from V and 2 bases from J, leaving 10 bases between. The CDR3 contains 14 residues. The V gene's germline CDR1 is LNHNV and CDR2 YYDKDF (reference sequence). CDR3 amino acids: CATSRNRGAYEQYF. The CDR3 DNA reads as TGTGCCACCAGCAGAAATCGGGGAGCCTACGAGCAGTACTTC.

The sample holds a few counts of this clonotype. The chain employs TRBV29-1 and TRBJ1-2, with 11 bases matching TRBD1. The CDR3 runs to 13 residues. Germline CDR1 and CDR2: SQVTM and ANQGSEA. The junction had 7 bases not matched to a gene; V was cut back by 7 bases and J by 6 bases. The CDR3 coding sequence is TGCAGCGCACTCGGACAGGGGGCGAATGGCTACACCTTC. This gives the protein CSALGQGANGYTF.

This clonotype was seen just once. The rearrangement uses TRBV28 and TRBJ2-7; TRBD2 matches 10 bases. The CDR3 runs to 15 residues. Germline CDR1 is MDHEN and CDR2 is SYDVKM. The trim removed 5 bases at V and 7 bases at J, leaving 11 bases unmatched. CDR3 sequence reads: CASSPPLAGVGEQYF. DNA of the CDR3: TGTGCCAGCAGTCCCCCCCTAGCGGGAGTTGGGGAGCAGTACTTC.

Remarks on this clonotype: A junction boundary mismatches the germline segment, possibly from a read error. This chain links TRBV6-1 with TRBJ1-1, with D unresolved. Germline CDR1 MNHNS, CDR2 SASEGT. The CDR3 sequence is 12 residues long. The CDR3 here is CASTTRNTEAFF. As DNA, the CDR3 is TGTGCTAGCACCACTCGGAACACTGAAGCTTTCTTT.

The rearrangement joins TRBV15 to TRBJ2-7; TRBD2 matches at 14 bases. Trimming cost V 3 bases and J 3 bases; bases outside gene matches: 4. This CDR3 comprises 16 residues. CDR1 and CDR2 (germline): LNHNV, YYDKDF (reference sequence). The CDR3 region is CATSRGLAGEGYEQYF. The DNA of the CDR3 is TGTGCCACCAGCAGGGGACTAGCGGGAGAAGGCTACGAGCAGTACTTC.

The table lists this clonotype with a few counts. The chain has TRBV7-3 and TRBJ2-3; the D is unclear. This CDR3 spans 14 amino acids. The V gene lost 9 bases and the J gene lost 0 bases, with 13 bases spanning the gap. Per the germline V gene, CDR1 is SGHTA and CDR2 is FQGTGA. The CDR3 is CASKQTHSTDTQYF. CDR3 sequence (DNA): TGTGCCAGTAAACAGACCCATAGCACAGATACGCAGTATTTT.

With regard to this clonotype: A read error may be the cause here, since a much bigger clone is one base away. No conserved phenylalanine or tryptophan is present at the end of the CDR3, so a read error is the likely explanation. The chain links TRBV20-1 to TRBJ1-2; D is perhaps TRBD1 (5 bases). The ends were cut back, 3 bases at V and 6 bases at J, with 11 bases in the middle. There are 12 residues in the CDR3. Germline V gene data show CDR1 as DFQATT and CDR2 as SNEGSKA (reference sequence). This CDR3 is CSARMAGDGYTL. Here the CDR3 DNA reads TGCAGTGCTAGGATGGCGGGGGATGGCTACACCTTA.

The rearrangement uses TRBV20-1 and TRBJ1-1; D might be TRBD1 (6 bases). CDR1 DFQATT and CDR2 SNEGSKA come from the germline V gene (reference sequence). This CDR3 contains 15 residues. V lost 3 bases and J 5 bases, leaving 19 bases between the germline ends. CDR3: CSASWGARRGTEAFF. In DNA, the CDR3 is TGCAGTGCTAGTTGGGGGGCCAGACGGGGAACTGAAGCTTTCTTT.

This clonotype occurred many times. The gene calls are TRBV12-3 or TRBV12-4 and TRBJ2-7, with TRBD2 identical over 9 bases. The CDR3 runs to 13 residues. The junction had 5 bases not matched to a gene; V was cut back by 8 bases and J by 3 bases. DNA of the CDR3: TGTGCCAGCCGGACTAGCGTAAGCTACGAGCAGTACTTC. Protein product: CASRTSVSYEQYF.

This clonotype has more than one count but fewer than ten. A much more abundant neighbour one base away suggests this may be a read error. The genes are TRBV6-1 and TRBJ2-3; a possible D gene is TRBD2 (5 bases). Trimming took 8 bases from V and 4 from J, leaving 16 bases between them. The CDR3 covers 14 residues. Germline V gives CDR1 MNHNS, CDR2 SASEGT. CDR3 sequence: CASGGGFWADTQYF. The DNA of the CDR3 is TGTGCCAGCGGTGGCGGGTTCTGGGCAGATACGCAGTATTTT.

The genes are TRBV30 and TRBJ2-6, with TRBD2 identical over 13 bases. CDR1 and CDR2 from the germline V gene are GTSNPN and SVGIG (reference sequence). This CDR3 contains 17 residues. CDR3 nucleotide sequence: TGTGCAGGGACTAGCGGGACCAGCTTCTCTGGGGCCAACGTCCTGACTTTC. This encodes CAGTSGTSFSGANVLTF.

This clonotype was counted at least ten times. This rearrangement joins TRBV2 to TRBJ2-1, with D perhaps TRBD1 (5 bases). In germline, CDR1 is SNHLY, CDR2 FYNNEI. The CDR3 has 14 amino acids. V shed 3 bases and J shed 5 bases, with 11 bases lying between them. CDR3 sequence: CASSDRTRNNEQFF. The CDR3 DNA is TGTGCCAGCAGTGACAGGACAAGAAACAATGAGCAGTTCTTC.

In its sample, this clonotype was seen a few times. The chain joins TRBV7-9 to TRBJ2-1; 8 nucleotides align to TRBD2. Germline CDR1 and CDR2: SEHNR and FQNEAQ (reference sequence). The CDR3 has 15 residues. Trimming took 1 base from V and 9 from J; bases not matched to a gene: 8. Here the CDR3 reads CASSLVADGRGEQFF. CDR3 DNA: TGTGCCAGCAGCTTAGTAGCGGACGGGAGGGGTGAGCAGTTCTTC.

In its sample, this clonotype was seen a few times. The chain couples TRBV12-3 or TRBV12-4 to TRBJ1-3; D gene unclear. Trimming shortened V by 6 bases and J by 4 bases, and 19 bases separated the two germline ends. The CDR3 has 16 residues. CDR3 sequence: CASSPGRSGGGNTIYF. The CDR3 DNA is TGTGCCAGCAGCCCCGGGAGATCCGGAGGGGGAAACACCATATATTTT.

Concerning this clonotype: One junction end disagrees with the germline gene, perhaps due to a read error. The chain joins TRBV20-1 to TRBJ2-3; 12 bases match TRBD2. Germline CDR1 DFQATT, CDR2 SNEGSKA (reference sequence). The CDR3 covers 15 residues. The CDR3 loop reads CSVRGLAGLKDTQYF. CDR3 DNA sequence: TGCAGTGTTAGAGGACTAGCGGGACTGAAAGATACGCAGTATTTT.

Details on this clonotype: This may be a read error, as it is one base from a much larger clone. The V call is TRBV18, the J call TRBJ2-7; D is ambiguous. The better agreement between TRBJ2-1 and the DNA end casts doubt on the J call. The CDR3 spans 12 residues. CDR1 is KGHSH, CDR2 LQKENI, per germline. CDR3 sequence (DNA): TGTGCCAGCTCACGACCGTCTACGGAGCAGTTCTTC. This translates into CASSRPSTEQFF.

A few counts support this clonotype. This sequence may be a read error, since a much larger clone differs from it by one base. The genes are TRBV27 and TRBJ2-5; 8 bases map to TRBD2. The length of the CDR3 is 15 residues. Germline V gene sequence: CDR1 MNHEY, CDR2 SMNVEV (reference sequence). V lost 3 bases and J lost 2; bases outside the gene matches: 5. The CDR3 sequence is CASSFGRDRQETQYF. In nucleotides, the CDR3 is TGTGCCAGCAGTTTCGGGAGGGACCGTCAAGAGACCCAGTACTTC.

In its sample, this clonotype was seen many times. The chain uses TRBV7-6 and TRBJ2-1; the D is unclear. Germline loops: CDR1 SGHVS, CDR2 FNYEAQ. The CDR3 has 15 residues. V dropped 5 bases and J dropped 10 bases, with 21 bases sitting between them. Here the CDR3 DNA reads TGTGCCAGCAGCCCCCCCTTGCGGAAGGGCCGAGAGCAGTTCTTC. Its translation is CASSPPLRKGREQFF. Using reference TRBV7-6 and TRBJ2-1 for the parts outside the CDR3, the full variable domain is GAGVSQSPRYKVTKRGQDVALRCDPISGHVSLYWYRQALGQGPEFLTYFNYEAQQDKSGLPNDRFSAERPEGSISTLTIQRTEQRDSAMYRCASSPPLRKGREQFFGPGTRLTVL.